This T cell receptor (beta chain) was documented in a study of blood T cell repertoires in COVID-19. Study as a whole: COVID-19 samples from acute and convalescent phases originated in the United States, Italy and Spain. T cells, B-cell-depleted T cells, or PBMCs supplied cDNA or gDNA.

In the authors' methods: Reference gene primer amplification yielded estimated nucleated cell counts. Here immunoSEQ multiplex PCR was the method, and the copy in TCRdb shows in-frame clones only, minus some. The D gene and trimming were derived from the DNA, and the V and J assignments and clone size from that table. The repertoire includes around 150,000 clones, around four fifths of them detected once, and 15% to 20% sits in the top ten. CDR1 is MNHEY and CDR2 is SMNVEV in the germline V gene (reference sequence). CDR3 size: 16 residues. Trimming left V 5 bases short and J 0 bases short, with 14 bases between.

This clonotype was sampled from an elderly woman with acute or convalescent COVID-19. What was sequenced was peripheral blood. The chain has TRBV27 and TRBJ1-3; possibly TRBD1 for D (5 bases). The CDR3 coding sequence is TGTGCCAGCAGTCCCCTAACAGGCCGCTCTGGAAACACCATATATTTT. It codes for CASSPLTGRSGNTIYF.